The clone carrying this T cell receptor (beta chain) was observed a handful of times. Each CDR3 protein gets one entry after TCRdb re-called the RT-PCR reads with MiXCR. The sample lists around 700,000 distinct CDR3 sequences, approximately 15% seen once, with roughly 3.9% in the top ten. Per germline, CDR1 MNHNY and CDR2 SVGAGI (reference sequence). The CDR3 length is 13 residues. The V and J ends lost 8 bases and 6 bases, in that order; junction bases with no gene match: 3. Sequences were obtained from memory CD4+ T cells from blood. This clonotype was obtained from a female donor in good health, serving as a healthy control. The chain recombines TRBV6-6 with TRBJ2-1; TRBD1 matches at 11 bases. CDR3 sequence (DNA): TGTGCCAGCGAAGGGACAGGGGGCAATGAGCAGTTCTTC. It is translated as CASEGTGGNEQFF.